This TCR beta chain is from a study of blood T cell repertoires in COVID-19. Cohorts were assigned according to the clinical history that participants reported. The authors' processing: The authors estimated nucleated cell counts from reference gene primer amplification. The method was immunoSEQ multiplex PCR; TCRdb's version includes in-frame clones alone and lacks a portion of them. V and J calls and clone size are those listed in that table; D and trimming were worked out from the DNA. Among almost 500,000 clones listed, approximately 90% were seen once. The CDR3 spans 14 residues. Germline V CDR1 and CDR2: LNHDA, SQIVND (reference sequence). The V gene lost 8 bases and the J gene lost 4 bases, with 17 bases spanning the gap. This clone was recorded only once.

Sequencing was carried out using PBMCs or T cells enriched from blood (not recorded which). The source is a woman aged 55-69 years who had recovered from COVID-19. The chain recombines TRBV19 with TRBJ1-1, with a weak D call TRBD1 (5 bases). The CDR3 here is CASYRAGPGTEAFF. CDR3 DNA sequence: TGTGCCAGTTATCGGGCAGGGCCGGGCACTGAAGCTTTCTTT.